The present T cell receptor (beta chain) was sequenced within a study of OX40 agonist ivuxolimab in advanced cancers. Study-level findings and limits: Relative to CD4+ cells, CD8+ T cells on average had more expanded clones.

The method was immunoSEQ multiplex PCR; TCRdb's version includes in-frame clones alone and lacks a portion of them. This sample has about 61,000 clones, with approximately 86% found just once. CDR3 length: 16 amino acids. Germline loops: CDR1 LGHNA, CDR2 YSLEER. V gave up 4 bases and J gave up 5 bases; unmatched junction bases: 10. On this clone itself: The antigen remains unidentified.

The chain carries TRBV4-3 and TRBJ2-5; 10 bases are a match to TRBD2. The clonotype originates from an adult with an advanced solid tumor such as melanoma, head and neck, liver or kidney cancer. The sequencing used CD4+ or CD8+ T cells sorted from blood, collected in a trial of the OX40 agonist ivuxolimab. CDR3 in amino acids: CASSRASGGARETQYF. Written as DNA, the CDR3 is TGCGCCAGCAGCCGCGCGAGCGGGGGGGCGAGGGAGACCCAGTACTTC.